This TCR beta chain was obtained from a study of glioma-infiltrating T cells after dendritic cell vaccination. General study points: Patients with more pretreatment TILs had longer time to progression and survival. Higher TCR clonality did not directly relate to longer survival.

Data came from immunoSEQ multiplex PCR; TCRdb stores just in-frame clones and leaves some out. The top ten hold about 10% of the sample, which has 60,000 to 70,000 clones, around 86% seen once. About this clone itself: Antigen specificity is unknown.

PBMC sampling occurred before vaccination, two weeks after the third dose, and at progression. The CDR3 is made up of 12 amino acids. Germline V gene data show CDR1 as SQVTM and CDR2 as ANQGSEA. The sequence was collected from a human donor with glioblastoma. This specimen consisted of blood, obtained before dendritic cell vaccination. The rearrangement links TRBV29-1 to TRBJ2-5, with D perhaps matching TRBD1 (6 bases). The DNA matches TRBJ2-7 better at its end, which makes the J call doubtful. The CDR3: CSVYVDSYEQYF. The CDR3 DNA is TGCAGCGTTTACGTGGACAGTTACGAGCAGTACTTC.